Following are 18 T cell receptor beta chains from one sample sequenced in a study of shared clonotypes between healthy human individuals. Here immunoSEQ multiplex PCR was the method, and the copy in TCRdb shows in-frame clones only, minus some. Among 2 million to 2.5 million clones listed, 95% were seen once. Sequences were obtained from naive CD4+ T cells sorted from blood. The subset denotes: CD45RA+ positively selected. These receptors were taken from a man between 18 and 35 years old in good health.

The DNA of the CDR3 is TGTGCCAGCAGCCCGGGACTAGCGGGGGTCACAGATACGCAGTATTTT. It encodes CASSPGLAGVTDTQYF. The chain couples TRBV5-6 to TRBJ2-3; 14 bases align to TRBD2. The germline gives CDR1 SGHDT, CDR2 YYEEEE. This CDR3 region has 16 residues. J lost 2 bases, V lost 4 bases, and 3 bases had no gene match.

The chain recombines TRBV10-3 with TRBJ2-1, with 7 bases fitting TRBD1. This CDR3 has 15 residues. In germline, CDR1 is ENHRY, CDR2 SYGVKD. V was pared by 7 bases and J by 0 bases, with 6 bases of the junction left unmatched. CDR3 DNA sequence: TGTGCCATCAATCCGGGACAGAGCTCCTACAATGAGCAGTTCTTC. This encodes CAINPGQSSYNEQFF.

This clone was seen only once. This chain links TRBV19 with TRBJ1-6; D gene unclear. V lost 3 bases to trimming and J lost 5 bases, with 8 bases between them. There are 14 residues in the CDR3. Germline lookup yields CDR1 LNHDA and CDR2 SQIVND (reference sequence). This CDR3 is CASSMDSHNSPLHF. DNA for the CDR3: TGTGCCAGTAGTATGGATAGTCATAATTCACCCCTCCACTTT.

The chain uses TRBV5-4 and TRBJ2-7, with 9 bases aligning to TRBD2. With 4 bases clipped from V and 1 base from J, the junction kept 12 bases outside the gene matches. Germline CDR1 and CDR2: SGHNT and YYREEE (reference sequence). CDR3 length: 17 residues. The CDR3 nucleotides are TGTGCCAGCAGCACCGGGGGGGCAGCGGGAGGTTCCTACGAGCAGTACTTC. Its translation is CASSTGGAAGGSYEQYF.

CDR3 region: CASSIDTSSGANVLTF. The CDR3 DNA follows: TGTGCCAGTAGTATAGACACCTCCTCTGGGGCCAACGTCCTGACTTTC. The V call is TRBV19, the J call TRBJ2-6; no clear D gene. Looked up from germline, CDR1 is LNHDA and CDR2 is SQIVND (reference sequence). The CDR3 totals 16 residues. V shed 0 bases and J shed 0 bases, with 6 bases lying between them.

In DNA form, the CDR3 reads TGTGCCAGCAGCAGAAACGCGCTTGGCCAAGGTTCACCCCTCCACTTT. This codes for CASSRNALGQGSPLHF. This chain connects TRBV9 to TRBJ1-6; D is undetermined. The CDR3 runs to 16 residues. V was clipped by 4 bases and J by 9 bases, with 20 bases between them. CDR1 and CDR2 (germline): SGDLS, YYNGEE.

V and J are TRBV7-2 and TRBJ2-7, with 9 bases matching TRBD1. Trimming took 5 bases from V and 3 from J; bases not matched to a gene: 5. Germline V gene lookup returns CDR1 SGHTA and CDR2 FQGNSA. The CDR3 spans 14 residues. The CDR3 DNA is TGTGCCAGCAGCCCCCGACAGGGGGACTACGAGCAGTACTTC. Amino acids: CASSPRQGDYEQYF.

The rearrangement links TRBV7-9 to TRBJ2-2; maybe TRBD1 (5 bases). The CDR3 extends over 14 amino acids. V lost 2 bases, J lost 3 bases, and 7 bases lay in between. Germline V CDR1 and CDR2: SEHNR, FQNEAQ (reference sequence). Written as DNA, the CDR3 is TGTGCCAGCAGCTTATCGACAGACACCGGGGAGCTGTTTTTT. Its translation is CASSLSTDTGELFF. Variable domain in full (rest from reference TRBV7-9 and TRBJ2-2): DTGVSQNPRHKITKRGQNVTFRCDPISEHNRLYWYRQTLGQGPEFLTYFQNEAQLEKSRLLSDRFSAERPKGSFSTLEIQRTEQGDSAMYLCASSLSTDTGELFFGEGSRLTVL.

The rearrangement uses TRBV4-1 and TRBJ2-7; no reliable D call. The length of the CDR3 is 16 residues. The V gene's germline CDR1 is MGHRA and CDR2 YSYEKL. V was cut by 1 base and J by 2 bases, with 15 bases left in between. The CDR3 nucleotides read TGCGCCAGCAGCCAAGTCGGCCCCACCAATCCCTACGAGCAGTACTTC. It yields the protein CASSQVGPTNPYEQYF.

The gene calls are TRBV7-2 and TRBJ2-7; D might be TRBD1 (5 bases). V was pared by 7 bases and J by 5 bases, with 9 bases between. Germline V gene lookup returns CDR1 SGHTA and CDR2 FQGNSA. The CDR3 has 11 residues. The CDR3 bases are TGTGCCAGCACCGAAGGGGACGAGCAGTACTTC. Translating it yields CASTEGDEQYF.

The chain recombines TRBV4-3 with TRBJ2-3; tentative D call: TRBD1 (5 bases). The CDR3 is 13 amino acids. V gave up 3 bases and J gave up 5 bases, with 9 bases separating them. Germline loops: CDR1 LGHNA, CDR2 YSLEER. CDR3: CASSQFRVDTQYF. The CDR3 DNA reads as TGCGCCAGCAGCCAGTTCAGGGTAGATACGCAGTATTTT.

This clone was observed once. The chain links TRBV30 to TRBJ1-4, with unresolved D. Trimming removed 3 bases from V and 14 bases from J, with 16 bases in between. This CDR3 has 12 residues. Germline values: CDR1 GTSNPN, CDR2 SVGIG (reference sequence). CDR3 amino acids: CAWSVGPEGLFF. The CDR3 DNA reads as TGTGCCTGGAGCGTAGGTCCGGAGGGCCTGTTTTTT.

The V gene is TRBV7-9, the J gene TRBJ2-1, with D uncertain. Germline assignment: CDR1 SEHNR and CDR2 FQNEAQ (reference sequence). V dropped 1 base and J dropped 3 bases, with 10 bases sitting between them. CDR3 length equals 15 residues. The DNA for the CDR3 is TGTGCCAGCAGCTTAGGTGGCAGCCGCTACAATGAGCAGTTCTTC. It translates to CASSLGGSRYNEQFF.

This chain connects TRBV11-2 to TRBJ1-3; possibly TRBD1 for D (5 bases). Germline V lookup: CDR1 SGHAT, CDR2 FQNNGV. With 2 bases removed from V and 4 bases from J, the gap between germline ends came to 12 bases. This CDR3 spans 15 amino acids. CDR3 in DNA: TGTGCCAGCAGCTTATACGGGGCGTCGGGAAACACCATATATTTT. Amino acid sequence: CASSLYGASGNTIYF.

V and J are TRBV12-5 and TRBJ1-1, with a tentative D call TRBD1 (5 bases). This CDR3 has 11 residues. Trimming left V 1 base short and J 9 bases short, with 6 bases between. Germline V CDR1 and CDR2: LGHNT, FRNRAP. The CDR3: CASGLGQKAFF. As DNA, the CDR3 is TGTGCTAGTGGTTTGGGACAGAAAGCTTTCTTT.

About this clone itself: Other DNA sequences of this sample code for an identical CDR3. The V and J genes are TRBV5-4 and TRBJ1-1; D is ambiguous. The CDR3 sequence is 15 residues long. Germline assignment: CDR1 SGHNT and CDR2 YYREEE (reference sequence). V was clipped by 4 bases and J by 0 bases, with 13 bases between them. The CDR3 loop reads CASSPRGGMNTEAFF. CDR3 coding DNA: TGTGCCAGCAGCCCTCGGGGAGGGATGAACACTGAAGCTTTCTTT.

The chain employs TRBV6-1 and TRBJ1-6; D remains unclear. The CDR3 has 15 amino acids. V lost 2 bases and J lost 6, with 11 bases in between. Germline V gene data show CDR1 as MNHNS and CDR2 as SASEGT. The DNA for the CDR3 is TGTGCCAGCAGTGAATCTCGACTGGGTAATTCACCCCTCCACTTT. It codes for CASSESRLGNSPLHF.

About this clone: Other nucleotide sequences in the sample specify the same CDR3. V usage is TRBV7-9 and J usage is TRBJ2-1; D not certain. Germline V gives CDR1 SEHNR, CDR2 FQNEAQ (reference sequence). The CDR3 covers 12 residues. V was trimmed by 1 base and J by 7 bases, leaving 5 bases between them. The chain's CDR3 is CASSLVVNEQFF. The DNA of the CDR3 is TGTGCCAGCAGCTTAGTGGTTAATGAGCAGTTCTTC. Looking up the rest from reference TRBV7-9 and TRBJ2-1 gives the full variable domain: DTGVSQNPRHKITKRGQNVTFRCDPISEHNRLYWYRQTLGQGPEFLTYFQNEAQLEKSRLLSDRFSAERPKGSFSTLEIQRTEQGDSAMYLCASSLVVNEQFFGPGTRLTVL.